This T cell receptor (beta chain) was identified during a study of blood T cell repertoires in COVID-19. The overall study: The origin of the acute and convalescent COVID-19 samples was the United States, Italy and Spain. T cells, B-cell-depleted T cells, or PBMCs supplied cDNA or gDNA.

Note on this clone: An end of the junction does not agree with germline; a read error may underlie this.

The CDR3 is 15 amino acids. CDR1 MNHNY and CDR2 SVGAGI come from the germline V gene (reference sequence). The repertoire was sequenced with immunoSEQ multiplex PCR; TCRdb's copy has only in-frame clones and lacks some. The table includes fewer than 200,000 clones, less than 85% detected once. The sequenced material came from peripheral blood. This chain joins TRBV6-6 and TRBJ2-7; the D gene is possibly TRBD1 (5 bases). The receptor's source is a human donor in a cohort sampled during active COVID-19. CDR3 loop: CASRYSREPSYEQYF. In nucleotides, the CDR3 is TGTGCCAGCAGGTACTCCAGGGAACCCTCCTACGAGCAGTACTTC.